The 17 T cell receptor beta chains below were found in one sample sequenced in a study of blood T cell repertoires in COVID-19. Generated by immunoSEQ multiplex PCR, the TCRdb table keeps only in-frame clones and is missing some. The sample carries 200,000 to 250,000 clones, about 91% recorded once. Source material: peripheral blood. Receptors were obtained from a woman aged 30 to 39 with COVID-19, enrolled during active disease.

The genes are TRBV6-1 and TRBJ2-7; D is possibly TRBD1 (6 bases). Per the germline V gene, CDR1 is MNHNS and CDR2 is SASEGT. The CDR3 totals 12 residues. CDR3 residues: CASSEGPGHQGV. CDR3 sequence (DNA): TGTGCCAGCAGTGAAGGACCGGGACACCAGGGAGTC.

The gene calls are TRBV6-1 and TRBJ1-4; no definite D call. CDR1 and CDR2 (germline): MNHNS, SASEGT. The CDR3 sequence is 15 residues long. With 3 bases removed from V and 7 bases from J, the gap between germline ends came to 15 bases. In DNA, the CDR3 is TGTGCCAGCAGTGATCAGCCCTCCCGGGGTGAAAAACTGTTTTTT. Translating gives CASSDQPSRGEKLFF.

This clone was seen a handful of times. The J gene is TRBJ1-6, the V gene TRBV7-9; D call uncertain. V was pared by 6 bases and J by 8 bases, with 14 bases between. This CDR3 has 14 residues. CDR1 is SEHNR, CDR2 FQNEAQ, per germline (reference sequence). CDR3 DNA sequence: TGTGCCAGCAGATCCGGGTTCACGGATTCACCCCTCCACTTT. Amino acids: CASRSGFTDSPLHF.

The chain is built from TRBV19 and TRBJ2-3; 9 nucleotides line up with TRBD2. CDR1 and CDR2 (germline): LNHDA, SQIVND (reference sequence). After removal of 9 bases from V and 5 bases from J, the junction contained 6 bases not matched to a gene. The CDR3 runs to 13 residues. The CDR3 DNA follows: TGTGCCAGCCGCGCGGGGGGGTTAGATACGCAGTATTTT. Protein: CASRAGGLDTQYF.

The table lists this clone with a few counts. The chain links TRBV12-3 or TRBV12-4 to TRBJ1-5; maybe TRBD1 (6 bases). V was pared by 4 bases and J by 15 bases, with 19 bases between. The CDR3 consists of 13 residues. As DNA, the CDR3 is TGTGCCAGCAGTTCCGACCGGGACACCGGCCGGCATTTT. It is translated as CASSSDRDTGRHF.

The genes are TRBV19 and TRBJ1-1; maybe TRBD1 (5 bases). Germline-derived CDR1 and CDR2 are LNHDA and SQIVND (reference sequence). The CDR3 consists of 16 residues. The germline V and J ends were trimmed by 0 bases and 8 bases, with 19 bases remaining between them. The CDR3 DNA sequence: TGTGCCAGTAGTATAGATGGCAGGGCTCCCAATAGAGAAGCTTTCTTT. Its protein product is CASSIDGRAPNREAFF.

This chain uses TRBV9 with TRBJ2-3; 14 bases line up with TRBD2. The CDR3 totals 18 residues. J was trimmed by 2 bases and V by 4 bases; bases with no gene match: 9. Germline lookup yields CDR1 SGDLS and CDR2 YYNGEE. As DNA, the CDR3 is TGTGCCAGCAGCTTCCAAGGGGGACTAGCGGGAGCCACAGATACGCAGTATTTT. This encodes CASSFQGGLAGATDTQYF.

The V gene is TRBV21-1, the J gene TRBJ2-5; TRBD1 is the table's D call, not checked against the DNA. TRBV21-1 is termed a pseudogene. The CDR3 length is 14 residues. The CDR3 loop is CASSKGGHQETQYF. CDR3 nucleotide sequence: TGTGCCAGCAGCAAAGGTGGGCACCAAGAGACCCAGTACTTC.

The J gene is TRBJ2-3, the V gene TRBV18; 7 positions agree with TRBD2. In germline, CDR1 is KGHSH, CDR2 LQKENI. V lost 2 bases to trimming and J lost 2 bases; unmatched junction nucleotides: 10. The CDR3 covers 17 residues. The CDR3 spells CASSPNLRLAATDTQYF. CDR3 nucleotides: TGTGCCAGCTCACCAAATCTTCGTCTAGCGGCCACAGATACGCAGTATTTT.

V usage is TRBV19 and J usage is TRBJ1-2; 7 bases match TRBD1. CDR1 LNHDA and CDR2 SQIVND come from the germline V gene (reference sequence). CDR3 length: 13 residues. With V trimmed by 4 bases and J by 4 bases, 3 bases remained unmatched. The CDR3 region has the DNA TGTGCCAGTAGTAAGGGACAGTCCTATGGCTACACCTTC. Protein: CASSKGQSYGYTF.

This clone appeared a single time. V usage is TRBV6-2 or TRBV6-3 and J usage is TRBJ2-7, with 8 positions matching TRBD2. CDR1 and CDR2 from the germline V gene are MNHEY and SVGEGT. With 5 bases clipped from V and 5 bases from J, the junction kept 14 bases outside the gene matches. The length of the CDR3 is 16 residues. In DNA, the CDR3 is TGTGCCAGCAGTCCCTCTGAAAGACTAGCGTTCGACGAGCAGTACGTC. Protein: CASSPSERLAFDEQYV.

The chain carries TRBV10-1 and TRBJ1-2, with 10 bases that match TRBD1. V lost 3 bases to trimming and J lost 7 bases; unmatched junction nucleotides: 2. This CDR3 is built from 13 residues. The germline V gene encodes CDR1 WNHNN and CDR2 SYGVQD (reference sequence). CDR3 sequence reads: CASSEDRGPGYTF. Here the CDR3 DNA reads TGCGCCAGCAGTGAAGACAGGGGGCCTGGCTACACCTTC.

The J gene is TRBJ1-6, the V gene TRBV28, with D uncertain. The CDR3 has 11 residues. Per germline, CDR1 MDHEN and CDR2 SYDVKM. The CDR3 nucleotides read TGTGCTGCGGGGTGGGCTTCACCCCTCCACTTT. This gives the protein CAAGWASPLHF.

The CDR3 spells CSASEGGAYGYTF. The DNA of the CDR3 is TGCAGTGCTAGTGAAGGGGGCGCCTATGGCTACACCTTC. The chain links TRBV20-1 to TRBJ1-2, with 7 nucleotides matching TRBD1. V gave up 3 bases and J gave up 4 bases; unmatched junction bases: 5. The CDR3 extends over 13 amino acids. Germline V gene lookup returns CDR1 DFQATT and CDR2 SNEGSKA (reference sequence).

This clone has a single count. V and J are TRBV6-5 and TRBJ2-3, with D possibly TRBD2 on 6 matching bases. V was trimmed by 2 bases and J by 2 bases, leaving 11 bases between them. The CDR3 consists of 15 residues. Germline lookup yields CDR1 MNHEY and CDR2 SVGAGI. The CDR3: CASSYKGLPTDTQYF. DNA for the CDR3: TGTGCCAGCAGTTACAAGGGACTCCCCACAGATACGCAGTATTTT.

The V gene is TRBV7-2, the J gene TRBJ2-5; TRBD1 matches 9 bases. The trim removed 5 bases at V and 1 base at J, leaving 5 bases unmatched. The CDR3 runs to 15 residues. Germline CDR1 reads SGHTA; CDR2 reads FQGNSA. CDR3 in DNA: TGTGCCAGCAGCCTACCGGGACAGGGCCAAGAGACCCAGTACTTC. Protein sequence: CASSLPGQGQETQYF.

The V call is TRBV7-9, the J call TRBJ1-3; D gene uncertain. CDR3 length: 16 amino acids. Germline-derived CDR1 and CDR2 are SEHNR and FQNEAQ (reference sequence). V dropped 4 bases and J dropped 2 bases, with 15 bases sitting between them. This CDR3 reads CASSYLGSGTGNTIYF. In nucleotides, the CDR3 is TGTGCCAGCAGCTACCTCGGGAGTGGAACTGGAAACACCATATATTTT.